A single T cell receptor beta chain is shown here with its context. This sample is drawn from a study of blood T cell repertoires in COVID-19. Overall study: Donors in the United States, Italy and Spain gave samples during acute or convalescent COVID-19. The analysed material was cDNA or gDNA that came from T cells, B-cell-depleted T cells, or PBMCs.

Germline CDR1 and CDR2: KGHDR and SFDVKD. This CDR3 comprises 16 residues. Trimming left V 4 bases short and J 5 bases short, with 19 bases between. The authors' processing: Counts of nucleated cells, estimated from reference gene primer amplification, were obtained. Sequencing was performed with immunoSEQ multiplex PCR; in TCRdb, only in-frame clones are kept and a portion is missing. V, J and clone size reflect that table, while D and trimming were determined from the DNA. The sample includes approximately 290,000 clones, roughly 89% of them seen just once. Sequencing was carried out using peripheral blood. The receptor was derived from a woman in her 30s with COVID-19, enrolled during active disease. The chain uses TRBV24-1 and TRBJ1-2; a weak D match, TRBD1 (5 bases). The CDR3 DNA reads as TGTGCCACCAGTGACCTAGACCCAGGACATCGGTATGGCTACACCTTC. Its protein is CATSDLDPGHRYGYTF.